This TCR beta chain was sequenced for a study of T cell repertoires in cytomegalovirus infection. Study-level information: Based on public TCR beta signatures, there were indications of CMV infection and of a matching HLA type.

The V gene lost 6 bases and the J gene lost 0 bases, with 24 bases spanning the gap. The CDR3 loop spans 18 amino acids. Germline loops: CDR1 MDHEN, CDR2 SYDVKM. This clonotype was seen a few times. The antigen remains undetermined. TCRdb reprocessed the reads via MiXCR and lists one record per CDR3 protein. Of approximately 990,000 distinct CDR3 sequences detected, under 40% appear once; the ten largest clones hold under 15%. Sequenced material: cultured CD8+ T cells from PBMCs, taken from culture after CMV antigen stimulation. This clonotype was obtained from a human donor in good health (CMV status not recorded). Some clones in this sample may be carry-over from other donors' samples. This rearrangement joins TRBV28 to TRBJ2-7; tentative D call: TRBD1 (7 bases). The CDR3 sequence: CASSPEKGAGWSSYEQYF. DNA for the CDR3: TGTGCCAGCAGCCCAGAAAAGGGGGCGGGATGGAGCTCCTACGAGCAGTACTTC. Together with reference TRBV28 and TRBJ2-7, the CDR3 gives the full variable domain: DVKVTQSSRYLVKRTGEKVFLECVQDMDHENMFWYRQDPGLGLRLIYFSYDVKMKEKGDIPEGYSVSREKKERFSLILESASTNQTSMYLCASSPEKGAGWSSYEQYFGPGTRLTVT.